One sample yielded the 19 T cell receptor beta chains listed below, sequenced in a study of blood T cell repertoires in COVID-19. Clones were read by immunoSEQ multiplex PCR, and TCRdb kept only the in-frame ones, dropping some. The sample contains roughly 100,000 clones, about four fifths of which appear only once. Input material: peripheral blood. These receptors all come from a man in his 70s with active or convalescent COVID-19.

CDR3 DNA: TGTGCCAGCCACGAGGCTAGCGGGGTCACAGATACGCAGTATTTT. Translating it yields CASHEASGVTDTQYF. The V gene is TRBV28, the J gene TRBJ2-3; 9 bases align to TRBD2. CDR3 size: 15 residues. In germline, CDR1 is MDHEN, CDR2 SYDVKM. Unmatched junction bases numbered 8, after V lost 8 bases and J lost 2 bases.

The CDR3, as DNA: TGTGCCAGCTCAATGACGCCGGCGGGGATCGACAATGAGCAGTTCTTC. This sequence encodes CASSMTPAGIDNEQFF. The rearrangement uses TRBV18 and TRBJ2-1; a possible D gene is TRBD2 (6 bases). This CDR3 comprises 16 residues. V lost 5 bases to trimming and J lost 5 bases, with 19 bases between them. The germline V gene encodes CDR1 KGHSH and CDR2 LQKENI. The full variable domain, with the rest looked up from reference TRBV18 and TRBJ2-1, is NAGVMQNPRHLVRRRGQEARLRCSPMKGHSHVYWYRQLPEEGLKFMVYLQKENIIDESGMPKERFSAEFPKEGPSILRIQQVVRGDSAAYFCASSMTPAGIDNEQFFGPGTRLTVL.

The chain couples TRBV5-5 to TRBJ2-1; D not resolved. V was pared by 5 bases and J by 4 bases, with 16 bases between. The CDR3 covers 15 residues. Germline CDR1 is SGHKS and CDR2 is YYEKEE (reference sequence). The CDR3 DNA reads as TGTGCCAGCAGGGTGGGCACAGATCCGTACAATGAGCAGTTCTTC. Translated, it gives CASRVGTDPYNEQFF.

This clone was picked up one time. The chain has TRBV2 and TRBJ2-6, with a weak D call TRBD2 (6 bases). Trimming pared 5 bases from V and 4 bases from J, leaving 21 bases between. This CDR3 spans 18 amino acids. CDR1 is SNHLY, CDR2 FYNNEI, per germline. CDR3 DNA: TGTGCCAGCAGTAACGGTCTCACGGGGGTGGCCGGGGCCAACGTCCTGACTTTC. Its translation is CASSNGLTGVAGANVLTF.

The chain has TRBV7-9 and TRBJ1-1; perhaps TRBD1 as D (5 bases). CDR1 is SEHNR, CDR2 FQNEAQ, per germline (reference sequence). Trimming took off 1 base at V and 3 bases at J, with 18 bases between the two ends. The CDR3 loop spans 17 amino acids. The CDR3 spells CASSLGGSGTSHTEAFF. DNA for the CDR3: TGTGCCAGCAGCTTAGGGGGTTCCGGGACTTCTCACACTGAAGCTTTCTTT.

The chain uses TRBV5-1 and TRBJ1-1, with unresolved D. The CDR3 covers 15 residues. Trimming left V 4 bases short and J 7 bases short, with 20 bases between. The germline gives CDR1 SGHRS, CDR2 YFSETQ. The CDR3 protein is CASSQAAVGRDEAFF. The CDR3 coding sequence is TGCGCCAGCAGCCAAGCTGCGGTTGGGCGGGATGAAGCTTTCTTT.

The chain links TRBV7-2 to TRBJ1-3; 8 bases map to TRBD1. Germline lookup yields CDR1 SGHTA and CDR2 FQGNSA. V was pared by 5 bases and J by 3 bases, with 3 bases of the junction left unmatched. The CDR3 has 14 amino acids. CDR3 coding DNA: TGTGCCAGCAGCCAGGGGGCTTTTGGAAACACCATATATTTT. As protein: CASSQGAFGNTIYF.

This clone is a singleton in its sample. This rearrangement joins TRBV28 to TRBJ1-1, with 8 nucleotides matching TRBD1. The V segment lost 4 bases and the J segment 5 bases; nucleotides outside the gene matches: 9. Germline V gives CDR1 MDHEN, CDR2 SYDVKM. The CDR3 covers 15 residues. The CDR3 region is CASSSAGGARTEAFF. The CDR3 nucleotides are TGTGCCAGCAGTTCCGCAGGGGGCGCAAGGACTGAAGCTTTCTTT.

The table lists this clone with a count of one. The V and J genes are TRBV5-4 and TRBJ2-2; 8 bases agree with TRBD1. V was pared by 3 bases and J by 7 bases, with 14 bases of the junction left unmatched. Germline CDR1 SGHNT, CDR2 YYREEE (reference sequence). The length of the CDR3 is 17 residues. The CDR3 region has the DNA TGTGCCAGCAGCTCCGGGACGGACAGGGTTACCGTCGGGGAGCTGTTTTTT. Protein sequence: CASSSGTDRVTVGELFF. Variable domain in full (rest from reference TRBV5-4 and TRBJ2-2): ETGVTQSPTHLIKTRGQQVTLRCSSQSGHNTVSWYQQALGQGPQFIFQYYREEENGRGNFPPRFSGLQFPNYSSELNVNALELDDSALYLCASSSGTDRVTVGELFFGEGSRLTVL.

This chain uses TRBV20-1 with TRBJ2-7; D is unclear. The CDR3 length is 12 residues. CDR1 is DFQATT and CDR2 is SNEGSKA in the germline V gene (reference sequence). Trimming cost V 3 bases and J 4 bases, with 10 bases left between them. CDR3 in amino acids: CSASATSYEQYF. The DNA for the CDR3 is TGCAGTGCTAGTGCCACATCGTACGAGCAGTACTTC.

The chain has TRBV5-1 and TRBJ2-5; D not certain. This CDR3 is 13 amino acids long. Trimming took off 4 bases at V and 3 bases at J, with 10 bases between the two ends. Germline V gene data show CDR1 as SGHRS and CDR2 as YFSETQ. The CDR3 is CASSLLAEETQYF. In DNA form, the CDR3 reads TGCGCCAGCAGCCTATTAGCAGAAGAGACCCAGTACTTC.

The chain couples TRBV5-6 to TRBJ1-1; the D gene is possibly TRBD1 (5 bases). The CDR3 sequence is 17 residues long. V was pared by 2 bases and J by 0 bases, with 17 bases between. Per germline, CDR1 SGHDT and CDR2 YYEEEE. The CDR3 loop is CASSFGGSKGVNTEAFF. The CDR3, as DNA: TGTGCCAGCAGCTTCGGGGGATCGAAAGGTGTGAACACTGAAGCTTTCTTT.

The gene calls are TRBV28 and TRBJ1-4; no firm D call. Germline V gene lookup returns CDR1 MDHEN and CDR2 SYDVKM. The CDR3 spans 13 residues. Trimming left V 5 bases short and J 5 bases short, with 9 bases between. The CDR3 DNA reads TGTGCCAGCAGTCCCCCGTCCAATGAAAAACTGTTTTTT. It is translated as CASSPPSNEKLFF.

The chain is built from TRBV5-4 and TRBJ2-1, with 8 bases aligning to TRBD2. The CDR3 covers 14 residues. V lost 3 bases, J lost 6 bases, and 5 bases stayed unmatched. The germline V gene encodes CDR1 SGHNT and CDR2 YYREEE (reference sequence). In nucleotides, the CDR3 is TGTGCCAGCAGCTCTCCCGGGACTAGCAATGAGCAGTTCTTC. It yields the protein CASSSPGTSNEQFF. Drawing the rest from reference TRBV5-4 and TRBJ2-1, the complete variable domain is ETGVTQSPTHLIKTRGQQVTLRCSSQSGHNTVSWYQQALGQGPQFIFQYYREEENGRGNFPPRFSGLQFPNYSSELNVNALELDDSALYLCASSSPGTSNEQFFGPGTRLTVL.

CDR3 amino acids: CASSSQGDSPLHF. The CDR3 coding sequence is TGCGCCAGCAGCAGCCAGGGGGACTCACCCCTCCACTTT. The chain carries TRBV5-1 and TRBJ1-6; 7 bases are a match to TRBD1. The CDR3 spans 13 residues. V was clipped by 4 bases and J by 10 bases; unmatched bases: 5. CDR1 is SGHRS and CDR2 is YFSETQ in the germline V gene.

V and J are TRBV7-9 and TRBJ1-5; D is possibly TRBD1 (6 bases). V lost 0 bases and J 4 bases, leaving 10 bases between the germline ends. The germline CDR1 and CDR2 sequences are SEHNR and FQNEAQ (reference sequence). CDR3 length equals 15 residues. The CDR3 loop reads CASSLATGLNQPQHF. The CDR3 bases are TGTGCCAGCAGCTTAGCGACAGGCCTGAATCAGCCCCAGCATTTT. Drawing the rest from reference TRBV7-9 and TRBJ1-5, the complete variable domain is DTGVSQNPRHKITKRGQNVTFRCDPISEHNRLYWYRQTLGQGPEFLTYFQNEAQLEKSRLLSDRFSAERPKGSFSTLEIQRTEQGDSAMYLCASSLATGLNQPQHFGDGTRLSIL.

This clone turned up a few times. CDR3 in amino acids: CATTPRHPNTEAFF. CDR3 bases: TGTGCTACAACCCCGCGACACCCGAACACTGAAGCTTTCTTT. The chain couples TRBV19 to TRBJ1-1; no clear D gene. CDR1 is LNHDA, CDR2 SQIVND, per germline (reference sequence). This CDR3 has 14 amino acids.

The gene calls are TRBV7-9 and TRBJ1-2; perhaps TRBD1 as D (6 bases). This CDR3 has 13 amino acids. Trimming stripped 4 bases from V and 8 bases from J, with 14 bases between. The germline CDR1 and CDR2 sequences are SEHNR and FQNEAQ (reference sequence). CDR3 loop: CASSYSGEGGYTF. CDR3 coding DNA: TGTGCCAGCAGCTACTCAGGGGAAGGGGGCTACACCTTC. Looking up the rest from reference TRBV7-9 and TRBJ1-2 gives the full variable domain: DTGVSQNPRHKITKRGQNVTFRCDPISEHNRLYWYRQTLGQGPEFLTYFQNEAQLEKSRLLSDRFSAERPKGSFSTLEIQRTEQGDSAMYLCASSYSGEGGYTFGSGTRLTVV.

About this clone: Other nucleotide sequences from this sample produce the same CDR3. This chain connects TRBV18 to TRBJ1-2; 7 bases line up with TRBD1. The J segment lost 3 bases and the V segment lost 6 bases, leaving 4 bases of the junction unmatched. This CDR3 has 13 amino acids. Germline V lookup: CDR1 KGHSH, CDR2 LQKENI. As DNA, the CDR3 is TGTGCCAGCTCCCCCCAGGGGGACTATGGCTACACCTTC. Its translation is CASSPQGDYGYTF.